A selection of T cell receptor beta chains follows, all from one sample in a study of control samples from healthy donors and cancer patients. The table came from immunoSEQ multiplex PCR; TCRdb's copy has only in-frame clones and leaves some out. The repertoire holds roughly 450,000 clones, around nine tenths seen once, with around 6.4% in the top ten. The sample consisted of PBMCs. The receptors derive from a man aged 35-49 years with head and neck cancer. CDR3s include the opening cysteine and the closing phenylalanine or tryptophan. Each record gives: clone size, J gene, V gene, D gene, CDR3 DNA, CDR3 protein. D genes are given only for firm matches. Size is stated for part of the rows, as once, few or many counts, or as a class when the clone is expanded.

abundance: -; j_gene: TRBJ1-4; v_gene: TRBV18; d_gene: TRBD1; CDR3nt: TGTGCCAGCTCACCCCCTATAGGACAGGGAGAAAAACTGTTTTTT; CDR3aa: CASSPPIGQGEKLFF
abundance: -; j_gene: TRBJ2-1; v_gene: TRBV4-1; d_gene: TRBD2; CDR3nt: TGCGCCAGCAGCCGGTCGACTAGCGGGGCCTACAATGAGCAGTTCTTC; CDR3aa: CASSRSTSGAYNEQFF
abundance: -; j_gene: TRBJ1-5; v_gene: TRBV5-1; d_gene: -; CDR3nt: TGCGCCAGCAGCTTAGGTACAGGGCATCAGCCCCAGCATTTT; CDR3aa: CASSLGTGHQPQHF
abundance: -; j_gene: TRBJ2-7; v_gene: TRBV24-1; d_gene: -; CDR3nt: TGTGCCACCAGTGATAGCCCTGGGACTGGTACCTACGAGCAGTACTTC; CDR3aa: CATSDSPGTGTYEQYF
abundance: -; j_gene: TRBJ1-1; v_gene: TRBV4-3; d_gene: -; CDR3nt: TGCGCCAGCAGCCAAGAGATGTCCCTTGAGGGCACTGAAGCTTTCTTT; CDR3aa: CASSQEMSLEGTEAFF
abundance: -; j_gene: TRBJ1-5; v_gene: TRBV6-5; d_gene: -; CDR3nt: TGTGCCAGCAGTTACAGCGCCCGCGTTCAGCCCCAGCATTTT; CDR3aa: CASSYSARVQPQHF
abundance: few; j_gene: TRBJ1-2; v_gene: TRBV9; d_gene: TRBD1; CDR3nt: TGTGCCAGCAGGGGGACAGGAACTAACTATGGCTACACCTTC; CDR3aa: CASRGTGTNYGYTF
abundance: -; j_gene: TRBJ2-2; v_gene: TRBV5-8; d_gene: TRBD1; CDR3nt: TGTGCCAGCAGCTTGGGGGGACAGTACCCCACCGGGGAGCTGTTTTTT; CDR3aa: CASSLGGQYPTGELFF
abundance: -; j_gene: TRBJ1-5; v_gene: TRBV4-1; d_gene: -; CDR3nt: TGCGCCAGCAGCCGAGGGAGCAATCAGCCCCAGCATTTT; CDR3aa: CASSRGSNQPQHF
abundance: -; j_gene: TRBJ2-2; v_gene: TRBV2; d_gene: TRBD2; CDR3nt: TGTGTCAGCGGAGCGGGAGTGTCCCACGGGGAGCTGTTTTTT; CDR3aa: CVSGAGVSHGELFF
abundance: -; j_gene: TRBJ1-2; v_gene: TRBV19; d_gene: TRBD1; CDR3nt: TGTGCCAGCCATACAGGGGAATCCTATGGCTACACCTTC; CDR3aa: CASHTGESYGYTF
abundance: -; j_gene: TRBJ2-5; v_gene: TRBV6-2/TRBV6-3; d_gene: -; CDR3nt: TGTGCCAGCAGTTACGGCCGGATCCGAGAGACCCAGTACTTC; CDR3aa: CASSYGRIRETQYF
abundance: -; j_gene: TRBJ2-3; v_gene: TRBV6-1; d_gene: TRBD2; CDR3nt: TGTGCCAGCAGTGCGGGACTAGCGGGAGGCCTCACAGATACGCAGTATTTT; CDR3aa: CASSAGLAGGLTDTQYF
abundance: -; j_gene: TRBJ2-7; v_gene: TRBV7-2; d_gene: -; CDR3nt: TGTGCCAGCAGCTTAGAGATGAGTTCTTACGAGCAGTACTTC; CDR3aa: CASSLEMSSYEQYF
abundance: -; j_gene: TRBJ1-1; v_gene: TRBV28; d_gene: TRBD1; CDR3nt: TGTGCCAGCACTATCCGTTCGGACAGGGTCACTGAAGCTTTCTTT; CDR3aa: CASTIRSDRVTEAFF
abundance: -; j_gene: TRBJ2-1; v_gene: TRBV18; d_gene: TRBD1; CDR3nt: TGTGCCAGCTCACCCACAGGGGGCGCTTTGAATGAGCAGTTCTTC; CDR3aa: CASSPTGGALNEQFF
abundance: -; j_gene: TRBJ2-7; v_gene: TRBV19; d_gene: TRBD1; CDR3nt: TGTGCCAGTAGTTTGACGACAGGGAAGGGAGTTGCCTACGAGCAGTACTTC; CDR3aa: CASSLTTGKGVAYEQYF
abundance: -; j_gene: TRBJ2-1; v_gene: TRBV25-1; d_gene: -; CDR3nt: TGTGCCAGCACCGGTGGGGATGAGCAGTTCTTC; CDR3aa: CASTGGDEQFF
abundance: -; j_gene: TRBJ1-5; v_gene: TRBV21-1; d_gene: -; CDR3nt: TGTGCCAGCAGCAAAGACGGACAGGATCGGGAGAACGGCAATCAGCCCCAGCATTTT; CDR3aa: CASSKDGQDRENGNQPQHF
abundance: -; j_gene: TRBJ1-2; v_gene: TRBV27; d_gene: TRBD1; CDR3nt: TGTGCCAGCAGTTTATCGAAGGGGGCTGGCTACACCTTC; CDR3aa: CASSLSKGAGYTF
abundance: -; j_gene: TRBJ2-1; v_gene: TRBV27; d_gene: TRBD1; CDR3nt: TGTGCCAGCAGTTTATCAGGGACAGGGGTCAGGCATGAGCAGTTCTTC; CDR3aa: CASSLSGTGVRHEQFF